These 28 T cell receptor beta chains share one sample of origin, sequenced in a study of blood T cell repertoires in COVID-19. Sequenced by immunoSEQ multiplex PCR; TCRdb stores in-frame clones only, minus some. The table shows roughly 95,000 clones, with 90% to 95% occurring only once. The material sequenced was peripheral blood. Receptor source: a woman in her forties or fifties in a cohort sampled during active COVID-19.

The chain joins TRBV18 to TRBJ1-1; 7 bases are shared with TRBD1. CDR1 and CDR2 from the germline V gene are KGHSH and LQKENI. The CDR3 runs 16 residues. V was clipped by 5 bases and J by 1 base; unmatched bases: 10. CDR3: CASSTRQGGGNTEAFF. The CDR3 coding sequence is TGTGCCAGCTCAACCCGACAGGGTGGAGGGAACACTGAAGCTTTCTTT.

The chain links TRBV4-2 to TRBJ2-5; a possible D gene is TRBD1 (5 bases). Germline V gene data show CDR1 as LGHNA and CDR2 as YNFKEQ. V lost 3 bases, J lost 4 bases, and 9 bases lay in between. CDR3 length: 13 residues. DNA for the CDR3: TGTGCCAGCAGCCAGGGGCCAAGAGAGACCCAGTACTTC. It codes for CASSQGPRETQYF.

The rearrangement uses TRBV28 and TRBJ1-4; perhaps TRBD1 as D (6 bases). Germline V CDR1 and CDR2: MDHEN, SYDVKM. The CDR3 consists of 14 residues. Trimming stripped 6 bases from V and 8 bases from J, with 16 bases between. CDR3 nucleotide sequence: TGTGCCAGCAGCCACGCAACAGGGCTCGAAAAACTGTTTTTT. Amino acids: CASSHATGLEKLFF.

This clone was seen a few times. This chain uses TRBV29-1 with TRBJ2-7; 9 bases match TRBD1. Looked up from germline, CDR1 is SQVTM and CDR2 is ANQGSEA. Trimming at V came to 4 bases and at J to 6 bases, leaving 7 bases not matched to a gene. The CDR3 runs to 13 residues. This CDR3 reads CSVVGTGSGEQYF. In DNA form, the CDR3 reads TGCAGCGTTGTGGGGACAGGGAGCGGCGAGCAGTACTTC.

This clone was found once. The chain carries TRBV11-2 and TRBJ2-7, with 7 nucleotides matching TRBD1. CDR1 is SGHAT and CDR2 is FQNNGV in the germline V gene. The CDR3 has 12 amino acids. J gave up 5 bases and V 5 bases, and 3 bases lay outside the gene matches. CDR3 loop: CASSRGRNEQYF. CDR3 sequence (DNA): TGTGCCAGCAGCAGGGGGCGCAACGAGCAGTACTTC. The full variable domain, rest sourced from reference TRBV11-2 and TRBJ2-7, is EAGVAQSPRYKIIEKRQSVAFWCNPISGHATLYWYQQILGQGPKLLIQFQNNGVVDDSQLPKDRFSAERLKGVDSTLKIQPAKLEDSAVYLCASSRGRNEQYFGPGTRLTVT.

The chain combines TRBV10-2 with TRBJ1-6, with D perhaps TRBD1 (6 bases). The germline gives CDR1 WSHSY, CDR2 SAAADI. The germline V and J ends were trimmed by 10 bases and 14 bases, with 24 bases remaining between them. The CDR3 runs 14 residues. CDR3 region: CATSPGHEPSALHF. The CDR3 DNA is TGCGCCACCTCTCCGGGACATGAGCCCTCCGCCCTCCACTTT.

V and J are TRBV5-4 and TRBJ2-1; D might be TRBD2 (5 bases). The CDR3 totals 15 residues. CDR1 and CDR2 from the germline V gene are SGHNT and YYREEE (reference sequence). Trimming took off 0 bases at V and 6 bases at J, with 13 bases between the two ends. The CDR3 spells CASSLGISGGNEQFF. The CDR3 coding sequence is TGTGCCAGCAGCTTGGGGATATCCGGAGGCAATGAGCAGTTCTTC.

The gene calls are TRBV18 and TRBJ2-7, with no clear D. The CDR3 extends over 15 amino acids. The V end lost 5 bases, the J end lost 3 bases, and 17 bases lay between the germline ends. The germline V gene has CDR1 KGHSH and CDR2 LQKENI. CDR3 region: CASSDATVPYYEQYF. The CDR3 bases are TGTGCCAGCTCAGACGCAACAGTCCCCTACTACGAGCAGTACTTC.

This sequence joins TRBV3-1 (or the pseudogene TRBV3-2) and TRBJ2-1, with 11 bases aligning to TRBD2. Germline lookup yields CDR1 LGHDT and CDR2 YNNKEL (reference sequence). J was trimmed by 0 bases and V by 1 base; bases with no gene match: 2. The CDR3 sequence is 17 residues long. The CDR3 coding sequence is TGTGCCAGCAGCCAAGCTACTAGCGGGAGCTCCTACAATGAGCAGTTCTTC. The encoded protein is CASSQATSGSSYNEQFF.

V and J are TRBV5-1 and TRBJ2-1, with 10 bases that match TRBD1. Germline values: CDR1 SGHRS, CDR2 YFSETQ. The CDR3 is 15 amino acids. V shed 0 bases, J shed 7 bases, and the junction held 4 bases outside the gene matches. This CDR3 reads CASSLDGQGVNEQFF. In nucleotides, the CDR3 is TGCGCCAGCAGCTTGGACGGACAGGGGGTGAATGAGCAGTTCTTC.

The chain couples TRBV4-1 to TRBJ1-4, with 9 nucleotides matching TRBD1. The germline CDR1 and CDR2 sequences are MGHRA and YSYEKL. The CDR3 totals 17 residues. V gave up 1 base and J gave up 7 bases; unmatched junction bases: 10. The CDR3 nucleotides read TGCGCCAGCAGCCAAGGAACTTACAGGGGGCTGAGTGAAAAACTGTTTTTT. It specifies CASSQGTYRGLSEKLFF.

The V and J genes are TRBV29-1 and TRBJ2-2, with D uncertain. The CDR3 has 15 residues. Germline V gene lookup returns CDR1 SQVTM and CDR2 ANQGSEA. Trimming removed 0 bases at V and 6 bases at J, with 14 bases between. CDR3 loop: CSVEDTAYRSGELFF. CDR3 DNA: TGCAGCGTTGAAGATACCGCTTATAGATCCGGGGAGCTGTTTTTT.

The chain has TRBV7-9 and TRBJ1-1; D gene ambiguous. This CDR3 is built from 14 residues. Trimming stripped 5 bases from V and 2 bases from J, with 12 bases between. Germline CDR1 and CDR2: SEHNR and FQNEAQ (reference sequence). As DNA, the CDR3 is TGTGCCAGCAGCCAAGCTCCTTTAAACACTGAAGCTTTCTTT. Amino acid sequence: CASSQAPLNTEAFF.

The chain has TRBV6-5 and TRBJ2-2; D uncertain. This CDR3 is 14 amino acids long. Germline CDR1 MNHEY, CDR2 SVGAGI. Trimming left V 8 bases short and J 0 bases short, with 10 bases between. The chain's CDR3 is CASVAEPNTGELFF. The CDR3 region has the DNA TGTGCCAGCGTGGCAGAACCGAACACCGGGGAGCTGTTTTTT.

This clone was seen just once. The gene calls are TRBV21-1 and TRBJ2-1; the table's D call, TRBD1, was not checked against the DNA. TRBV21-1 is noted as a pseudogene. The CDR3 consists of 14 residues. The CDR3 sequence is CASSKGLGTNEQFF. The CDR3 DNA reads as TGTGCCAGCAGCAAAGGTCTAGGGACAAATGAGCAGTTCTTC.

The count of this clone is one. This chain links TRBV18 with TRBJ2-5, with 10 nucleotides matching TRBD2. V trimming: 3 bases; J trimming: 7 bases; junction bases outside the gene matches: 8. This CDR3 comprises 15 residues. CDR1 is KGHSH, CDR2 LQKENI, per germline. The CDR3: CASSPSAGGVGTQYF. The DNA of the CDR3 is TGTGCCAGCTCACCCTCAGCGGGAGGGGTCGGGACCCAGTACTTC.

The gene calls are TRBV6-1 and TRBJ2-5, with a tentative D call TRBD1 (5 bases). The CDR3 extends over 13 amino acids. Germline V CDR1 and CDR2: MNHNS, SASEGT. The V end was cut by 3 bases, the J end by 4 bases, with 9 bases between. Here the CDR3 DNA reads TGTGCCAGCAGTGATGGGCAGGGAGAGACCCAGTACTTC. Translating it yields CASSDGQGETQYF.

This chain joins TRBV6-5 and TRBJ2-7; D is possibly TRBD2 (5 bases). The CDR3 totals 15 residues. CDR1 is MNHEY, CDR2 SVGAGI, per germline. The V and J ends lost 0 bases and 4 bases respectively, with 13 bases between them. The CDR3 reads CASSYSSGVGYEQYF. The CDR3 nucleotides are TGTGCCAGCAGTTACTCTTCCGGGGTCGGTTACGAGCAGTACTTC.

The chain links TRBV30 to TRBJ1-2; tentative D call: TRBD1 (5 bases). V gave up 5 bases and J gave up 5 bases, with 12 bases separating them. In germline, CDR1 is GTSNPN, CDR2 SVGIG (reference sequence). The CDR3 covers 12 residues. CDR3 coding DNA: TGTGCCTGGGATTCGGGGGGGTATGGCTACACCTTC. Protein: CAWDSGGYGYTF.

This clone was detected only once. The chain employs TRBV4-1 and TRBJ2-3; 11 positions match TRBD2. J was trimmed by 4 bases and V by 0 bases; bases with no gene match: 9. Germline V lookup: CDR1 MGHRA, CDR2 YSYEKL. The CDR3 has 18 amino acids. In DNA, the CDR3 is TGCGCCAGCAGCCAAGAGGCCCCTAGCGGGAGGCTCGCAGATACGCAGTATTTT. Its protein is CASSQEAPSGRLADTQYF.

This clone appeared a single time. This CDR3 is CASSIGASGQETQYF. The CDR3 region has the DNA TGTGCCAGTAGTATAGGAGCTAGCGGCCAAGAGACCCAGTACTTC. The rearrangement uses TRBV19 and TRBJ2-5; 7 bases match TRBD2. Trimming took 1 base from V and 1 from J; bases not matched to a gene: 3. The CDR3 has 15 amino acids. Germline V CDR1 and CDR2: LNHDA, SQIVND (reference sequence).

This chain links TRBV10-3 with TRBJ2-2, with 11 bases that match TRBD2. V trimming: 11 bases; J trimming: 2 bases; junction bases outside the gene matches: 7. This CDR3 region has 15 residues. From germline, CDR1 is ENHRY and CDR2 SYGVKD. The CDR3 loop is CASGTSGLNTGELFF. CDR3 nucleotide sequence: TGTGCCTCTGGGACTAGCGGACTTAACACCGGGGAGCTGTTTTTT.

V and J are TRBV27 and TRBJ1-4, with D hard to call. Germline lookup yields CDR1 MNHEY and CDR2 SMNVEV (reference sequence). Trimming removed 4 bases at V and 0 bases at J, with 9 bases between. CDR3 length: 15 amino acids. CDR3 loop: CASSYAGTTNEKLFF. The CDR3 bases are TGTGCCAGCAGTTACGCCGGGACAACTAATGAAAAACTGTTTTTT.

This chain connects TRBV27 to TRBJ2-6; D uncertain. Germline CDR1 and CDR2: MNHEY and SMNVEV (reference sequence). Trimming removed 7 bases from V and 0 bases from J, with 10 bases in between. This CDR3 is built from 15 residues. CDR3 amino acids: CASTSLFSGANVLTF. CDR3 coding DNA: TGTGCCAGCACCTCGTTGTTCTCTGGGGCCAACGTCCTGACTTTC.

This clone has a single count. V is TRBV28 and J is TRBJ1-2; D perhaps matches TRBD1 (6 bases). This CDR3 comprises 20 residues. The V end was cut by 5 bases, the J end by 2 bases, with 30 bases between. Germline loops: CDR1 MDHEN, CDR2 SYDVKM. The CDR3 is CASSPGGGGTGKSLNYGYTF. For the CDR3, the DNA is TGTGCCAGCAGTCCAGGTGGGGGGGGAACAGGGAAGAGCTTGAACTATGGCTACACCTTC.

The rearrangement joins TRBV7-8 to TRBJ1-2; 9 nucleotides match TRBD1. This CDR3 is built from 14 residues. Germline trimming cut 1 base from V and 8 bases from J; bases unmatched to any gene: 5. Germline V CDR1 and CDR2: SGHVS, FQNEAQ. CDR3 sequence: CASSLEQGAWGYTF. CDR3 nucleotide sequence: TGTGCCAGCAGCTTAGAACAGGGGGCGTGGGGCTACACCTTC.

There are a few counts of this clone. This chain uses TRBV7-3 with TRBJ2-3; the D gene is possibly TRBD2 (5 bases). There are 16 residues in the CDR3. Trimming stripped 2 bases from V and 0 bases from J, with 12 bases between. Germline V gives CDR1 SGHTA, CDR2 FQGTGA. CDR3 sequence reads: CASSLGSSPSTDTQYF. The CDR3 bases are TGTGCCAGCAGCTTAGGCTCTAGCCCTAGCACAGATACGCAGTATTTT.

The V and J genes are TRBV7-9 and TRBJ2-3; D possibly corresponds to TRBD2 (7 bases). Germline V gene sequence: CDR1 SEHNR, CDR2 FQNEAQ (reference sequence). CDR3 length equals 15 residues. V was trimmed by 7 bases and J by 3 bases, leaving 17 bases between them. The chain's CDR3 is CASTPSGGGTDTQYF. CDR3 DNA: TGTGCCAGCACGCCCTCGGGGGGCGGGACAGATACGCAGTATTTT.